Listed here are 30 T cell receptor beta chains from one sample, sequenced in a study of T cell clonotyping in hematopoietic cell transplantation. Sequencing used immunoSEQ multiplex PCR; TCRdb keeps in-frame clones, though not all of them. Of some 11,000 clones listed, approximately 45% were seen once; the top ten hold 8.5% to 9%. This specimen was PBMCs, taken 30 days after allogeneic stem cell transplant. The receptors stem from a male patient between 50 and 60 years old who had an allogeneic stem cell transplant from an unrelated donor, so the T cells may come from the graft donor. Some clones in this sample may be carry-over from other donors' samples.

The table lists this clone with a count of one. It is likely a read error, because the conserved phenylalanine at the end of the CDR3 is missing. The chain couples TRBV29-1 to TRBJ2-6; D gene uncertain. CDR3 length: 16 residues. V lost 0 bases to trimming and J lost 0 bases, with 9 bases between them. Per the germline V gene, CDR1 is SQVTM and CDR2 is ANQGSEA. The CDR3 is CSVEDLASSGANVLTS. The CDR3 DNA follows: TGCAGCGTTGAAGATCTGGCCAGCTCTGGGGCCAACGTCCTGACTTCC.

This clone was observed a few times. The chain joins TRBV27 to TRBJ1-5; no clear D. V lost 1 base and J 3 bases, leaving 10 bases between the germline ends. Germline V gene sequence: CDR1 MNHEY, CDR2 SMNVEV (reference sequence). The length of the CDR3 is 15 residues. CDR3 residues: CASSLYDGINQPQHF. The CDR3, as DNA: TGTGCCAGCAGTTTATACGACGGCATCAATCAGCCCCAGCATTTT.

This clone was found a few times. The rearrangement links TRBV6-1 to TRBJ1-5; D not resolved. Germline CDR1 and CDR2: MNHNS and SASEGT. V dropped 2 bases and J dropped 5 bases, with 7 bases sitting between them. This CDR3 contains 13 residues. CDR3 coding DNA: TGTGCCAGCAGTGAATGTAGAGATCAGCCCCAGCATTTT. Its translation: CASSECRDQPQHF.

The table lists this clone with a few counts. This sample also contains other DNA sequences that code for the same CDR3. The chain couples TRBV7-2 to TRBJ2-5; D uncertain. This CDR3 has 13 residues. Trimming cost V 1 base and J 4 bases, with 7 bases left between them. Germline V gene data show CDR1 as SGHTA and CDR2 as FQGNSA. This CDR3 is CASSLERVETQYF. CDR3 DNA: TGTGCCAGCAGCTTAGAACGTGTAGAGACCCAGTACTTC.

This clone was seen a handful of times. CDR3 amino acids: CASSIDGTAYNEQFF. The DNA for the CDR3 is TGTGCCAGTAGTATAGATGGGACAGCCTACAATGAGCAGTTCTTC. The chain recombines TRBV19 with TRBJ2-1; 7 bases are a match to TRBD1. J lost 2 bases, V lost 0 bases, and 1 base had no gene match. There are 15 residues in the CDR3. Per germline, CDR1 LNHDA and CDR2 SQIVND (reference sequence). The full variable domain, in which reference TRBV19 and TRBJ2-1 provide the parts outside the CDR3, is DGGITQSPKYLFRKEGQNVTLSCEQNLNHDAMYWYRQDPGQGLRLIYYSQIVNDFQKGDIAEGYSVSREKKESFPLTVTSAQKNPTAFYLCASSIDGTAYNEQFFGPGTRLTVL.

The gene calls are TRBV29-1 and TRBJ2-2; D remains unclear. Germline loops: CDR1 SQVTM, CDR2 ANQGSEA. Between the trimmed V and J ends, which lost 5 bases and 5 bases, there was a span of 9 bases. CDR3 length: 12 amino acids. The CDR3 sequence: CSVYSLTGELFF. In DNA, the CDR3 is TGCAGCGTTTACAGCCTAACCGGGGAGCTGTTTTTT.

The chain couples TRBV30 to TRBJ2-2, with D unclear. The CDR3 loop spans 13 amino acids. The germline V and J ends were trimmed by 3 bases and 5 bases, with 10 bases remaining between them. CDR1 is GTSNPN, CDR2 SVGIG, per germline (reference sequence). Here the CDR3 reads CAWRLAGTGELFF. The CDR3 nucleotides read TGTGCCTGGAGGCTCGCCGGGACCGGGGAGCTGTTTTTT.

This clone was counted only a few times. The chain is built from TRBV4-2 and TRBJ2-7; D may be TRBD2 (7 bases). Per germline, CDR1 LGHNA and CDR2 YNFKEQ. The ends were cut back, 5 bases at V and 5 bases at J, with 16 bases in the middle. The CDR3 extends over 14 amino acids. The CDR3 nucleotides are TGTGCCAGCAGCAGGGGGGGAGCAGGGAACGAGCAGTACTTC. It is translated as CASSRGGAGNEQYF.

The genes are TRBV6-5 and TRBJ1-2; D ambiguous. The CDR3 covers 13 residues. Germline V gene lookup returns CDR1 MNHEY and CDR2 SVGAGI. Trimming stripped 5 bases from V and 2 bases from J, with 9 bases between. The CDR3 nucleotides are TGTGCCAGCAGTCCGACGGGGAACTATGGCTACACCTTC. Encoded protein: CASSPTGNYGYTF.

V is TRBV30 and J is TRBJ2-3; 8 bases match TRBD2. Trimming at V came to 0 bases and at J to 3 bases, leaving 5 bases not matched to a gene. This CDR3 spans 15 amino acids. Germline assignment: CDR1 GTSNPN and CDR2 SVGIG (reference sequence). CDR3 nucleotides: TGTGCCTGGAGTGTATTACTAGCGGAGACAGATACGCAGTATTTT. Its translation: CAWSVLLAETDTQYF.

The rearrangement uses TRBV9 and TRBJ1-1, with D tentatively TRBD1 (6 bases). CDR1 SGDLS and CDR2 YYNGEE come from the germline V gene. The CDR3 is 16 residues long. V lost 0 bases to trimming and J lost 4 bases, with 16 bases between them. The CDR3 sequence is CASSVDGGAFSTEAFF. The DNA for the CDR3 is TGTGCCAGCAGCGTAGATGGGGGGGCGTTTAGCACTGAAGCTTTCTTT.

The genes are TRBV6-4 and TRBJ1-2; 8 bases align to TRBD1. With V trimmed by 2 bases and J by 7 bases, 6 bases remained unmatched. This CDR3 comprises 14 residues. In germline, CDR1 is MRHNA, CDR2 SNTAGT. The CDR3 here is CASSDGQGAGGYTF. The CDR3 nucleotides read TGTGCCAGCAGTGACGGGCAGGGGGCAGGTGGCTACACCTTC.

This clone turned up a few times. CDR3 loop: CASSLDWGEQYF. DNA for the CDR3: TGCGCCAGCAGCTTGGATTGGGGGGAGCAGTACTTC. The chain links TRBV5-1 to TRBJ2-7; TRBD1 or TRBD2 may be the D gene (5 bases each). The CDR3 totals 12 residues. Trimming shortened V by 0 bases and J by 7 bases, and 8 bases separated the two germline ends. Germline V gene data show CDR1 as SGHRS and CDR2 as YFSETQ.

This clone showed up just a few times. CDR3 sequence: CASSQDTGGISEQYF. The CDR3 region has the DNA TGCGCCAGCAGCCAAGATACAGGGGGCATCTCCGAGCAGTACTTC. The gene calls are TRBV4-1 and TRBJ2-7; TRBD1 agrees at 9 bases. There are 15 residues in the CDR3. CDR1 MGHRA and CDR2 YSYEKL come from the germline V gene. V lost 0 bases, J lost 6 bases, and 6 bases stayed unmatched.

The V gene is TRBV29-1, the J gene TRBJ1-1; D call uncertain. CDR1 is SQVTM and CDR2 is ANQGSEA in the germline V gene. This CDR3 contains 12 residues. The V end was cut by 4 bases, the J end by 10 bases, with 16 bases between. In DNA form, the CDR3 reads TGCAGCGTTGGGGAGGGAACGGTCAGAGCTTTCTTT. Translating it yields CSVGEGTVRAFF. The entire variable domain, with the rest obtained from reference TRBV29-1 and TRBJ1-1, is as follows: SAVISQKPSRDICQRGTSLTIQCQVDSQVTMMFWYRQQPGQSLTLIATANQGSEATYESGFVIDKFPISRPNLTFSTLTVSNMSPEDSSIYLCSVGEGTVRAFFGQGTRLTVV.

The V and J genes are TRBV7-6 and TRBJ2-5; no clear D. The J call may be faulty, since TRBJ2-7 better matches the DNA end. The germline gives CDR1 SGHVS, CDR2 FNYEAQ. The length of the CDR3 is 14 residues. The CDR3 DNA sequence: TGTGCCAGCAGCTTAGGGCAGAACTCCTACGAGCAGTACTTC. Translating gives CASSLGQNSYEQYF.

The CDR3 reads CASSLAVGGRGEQFF. Here the CDR3 DNA reads TGTGCCAGCAGTTTGGCGGTTGGGGGTAGAGGTGAGCAGTTCTTC. The genes are TRBV28 and TRBJ2-1; D may match TRBD1 or TRBD2 (5 bases each). V lost 3 bases, J lost 9 bases, and 18 bases lay in between. Germline V gene data show CDR1 as MDHEN and CDR2 as SYDVKM. The CDR3 has 15 residues. The entire variable domain, with the rest obtained from reference TRBV28 and TRBJ2-1, is as follows: DVKVTQSSRYLVKRTGEKVFLECVQDMDHENMFWYRQDPGLGLRLIYFSYDVKMKEKGDIPEGYSVSREKKERFSLILESASTNQTSMYLCASSLAVGGRGEQFFGPGTRLTVL.

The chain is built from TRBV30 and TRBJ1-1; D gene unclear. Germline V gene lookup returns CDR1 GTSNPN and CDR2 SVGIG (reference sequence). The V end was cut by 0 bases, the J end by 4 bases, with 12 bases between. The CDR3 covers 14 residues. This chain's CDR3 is CAWSVSGLGTEAFF. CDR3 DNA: TGTGCCTGGAGTGTATCCGGACTCGGCACTGAAGCTTTCTTT.

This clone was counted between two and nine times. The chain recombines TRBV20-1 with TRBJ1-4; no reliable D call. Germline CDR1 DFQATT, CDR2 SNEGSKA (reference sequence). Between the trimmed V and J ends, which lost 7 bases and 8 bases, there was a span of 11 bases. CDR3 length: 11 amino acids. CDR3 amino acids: CSVKGAEKLFF. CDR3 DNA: TGCAGTGTGAAGGGAGCGGAAAAACTGTTTTTT.

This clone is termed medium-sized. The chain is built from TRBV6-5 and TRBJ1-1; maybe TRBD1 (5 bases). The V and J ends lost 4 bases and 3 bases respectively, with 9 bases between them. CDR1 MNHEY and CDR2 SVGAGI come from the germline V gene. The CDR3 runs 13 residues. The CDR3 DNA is TGTGCCAGCAGTTCGGGACTCCACACTGAAGCTTTCTTT. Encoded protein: CASSSGLHTEAFF.

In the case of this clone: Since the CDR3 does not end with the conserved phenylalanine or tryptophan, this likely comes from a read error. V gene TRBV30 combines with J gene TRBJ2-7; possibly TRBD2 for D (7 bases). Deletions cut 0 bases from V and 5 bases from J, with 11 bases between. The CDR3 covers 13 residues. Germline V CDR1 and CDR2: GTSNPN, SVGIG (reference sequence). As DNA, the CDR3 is TGTGCCTGGAGTGTACGGGGGGCCGACGAGCAGTACTCC. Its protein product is CAWSVRGADEQYS.

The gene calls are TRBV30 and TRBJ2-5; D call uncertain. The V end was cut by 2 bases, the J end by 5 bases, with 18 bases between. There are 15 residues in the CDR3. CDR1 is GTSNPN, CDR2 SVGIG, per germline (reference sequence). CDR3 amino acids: CAWSTSTALGETQYF. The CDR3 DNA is TGTGCCTGGAGTACGAGCACTGCTCTAGGGGAGACCCAGTACTTC.

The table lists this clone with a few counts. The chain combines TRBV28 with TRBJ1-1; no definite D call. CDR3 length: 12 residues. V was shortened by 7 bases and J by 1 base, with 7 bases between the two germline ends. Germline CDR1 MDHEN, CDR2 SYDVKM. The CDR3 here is CASNPGNTEAFF. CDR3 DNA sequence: TGTGCCAGCAATCCGGGGAACACTGAAGCTTTCTTT.

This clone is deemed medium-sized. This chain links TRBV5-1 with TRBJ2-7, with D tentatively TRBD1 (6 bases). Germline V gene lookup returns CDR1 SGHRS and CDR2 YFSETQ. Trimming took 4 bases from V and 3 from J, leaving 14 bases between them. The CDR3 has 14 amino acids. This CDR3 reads CASSRTGQSYEQYF. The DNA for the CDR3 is TGCGCCAGCAGCCGAACAGGACAGAGCTACGAGCAGTACTTC.

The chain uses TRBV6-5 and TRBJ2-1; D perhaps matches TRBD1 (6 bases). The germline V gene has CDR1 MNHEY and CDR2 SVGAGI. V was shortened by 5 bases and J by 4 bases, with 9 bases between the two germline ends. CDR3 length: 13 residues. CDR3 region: CASSHREYNEQFF. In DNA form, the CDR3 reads TGTGCCAGCAGTCACAGGGAATACAATGAGCAGTTCTTC.

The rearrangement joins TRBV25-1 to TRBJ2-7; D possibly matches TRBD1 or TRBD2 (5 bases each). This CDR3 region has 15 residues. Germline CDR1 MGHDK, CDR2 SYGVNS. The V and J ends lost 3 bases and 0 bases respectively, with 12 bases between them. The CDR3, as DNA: TGTGCCAGCAGTGACCAGGGACGGAGCTCCTACGAGCAGTACTTC. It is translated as CASSDQGRSSYEQYF.

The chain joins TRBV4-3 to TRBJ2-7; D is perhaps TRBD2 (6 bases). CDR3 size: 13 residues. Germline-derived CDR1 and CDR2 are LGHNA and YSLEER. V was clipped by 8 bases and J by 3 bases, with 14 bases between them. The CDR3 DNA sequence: TGCGCCAGCTTCACGGGACTCCTCTACGAGCAGTACTTC. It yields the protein CASFTGLLYEQYF.

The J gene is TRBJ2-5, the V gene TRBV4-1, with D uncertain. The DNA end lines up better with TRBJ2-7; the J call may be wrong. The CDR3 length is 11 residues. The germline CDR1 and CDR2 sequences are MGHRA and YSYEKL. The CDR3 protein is CASSGSYEQYF. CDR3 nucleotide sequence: TGCGCCAGCAGCGGGTCCTACGAGCAGTACTTC.

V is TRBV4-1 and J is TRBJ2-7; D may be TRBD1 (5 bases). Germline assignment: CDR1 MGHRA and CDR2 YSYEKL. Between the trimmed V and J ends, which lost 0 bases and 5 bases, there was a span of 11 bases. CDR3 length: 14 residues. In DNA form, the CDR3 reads TGCGCCAGCAGCCAAGAAACAGGATGGAACGAGCAGTACTTC. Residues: CASSQETGWNEQYF.

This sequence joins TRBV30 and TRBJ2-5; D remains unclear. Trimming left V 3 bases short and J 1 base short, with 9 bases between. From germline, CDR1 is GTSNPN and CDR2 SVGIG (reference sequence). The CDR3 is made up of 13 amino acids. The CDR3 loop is CAWSPRVQETQYF. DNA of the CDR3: TGTGCCTGGAGCCCGAGAGTCCAAGAGACCCAGTACTTC.